This record covers a single T cell receptor beta chain. The antigen remains unidentified. The PCR contained 60 Vbeta and 13 Jbeta primers. The assay was immunoSEQ multiplex PCR, and TCRdb's table has in-frame clones only and misses some. Of over 80,000 clones listed, around 82% are singletons. The data belong to a study of cytomegalovirus exposure and HLA in healthy donors. Overall study context: HLA-typed donors were the source of about 85 million unique TCRs, which an early data release held. Whole-study findings and limits: Indistinguishability led to the exclusion of some V segments, TRBV6-2 and TRBV6-3 included. In a later analysis, at a false discovery rate of 0.05, about 17,000 TCR beta sequences matched HLA alleles. Reportedly, TCR beta sequences accurately predicted HLA-A and HLA-B alleles in most subjects.

Germline V gene lookup returns CDR1 LNHDA and CDR2 SQIVND (reference sequence). This CDR3 contains 15 residues. V gave up 5 bases and J gave up 3 bases; unmatched junction bases: 3. Material for sequencing was PBMCs. V is TRBV19 and J is TRBJ2-7; 14 nucleotides agree with TRBD2. The sequence was obtained from a man aged 40-50 years in good health and CMV-seropositive. The CDR3 spells CASSRGLAGGYEQYF. DNA for the CDR3: TGTGCCAGTAGTCGTGGACTAGCGGGAGGCTACGAGCAGTACTTC.